Given below is one TCR beta chain in context. The antigen is not known. This record belongs to a study of OX40 agonist ivuxolimab in advanced cancers. The CDR3 sequence is 15 residues long. V lost 4 bases and J 0 bases, leaving 12 bases between the germline ends. The germline CDR1 and CDR2 sequences are MNHNS and SASEGT. Findings and caveats of the study: Average numbers of expanded clones were greater in CD8+ T cells than in CD4+.

Measured with immunoSEQ multiplex PCR; TCRdb has only the in-frame clones, and not every one. The sample records 40,000 to 45,000 clones, 80% being singletons. The rearrangement links TRBV6-1 to TRBJ1-1, with D unclear. Sequencing was performed on CD4+ or CD8+ T cells sorted from blood, taken in a trial of the OX40 agonist ivuxolimab. The sequence came from an adult with an advanced solid tumor such as melanoma, head and neck, liver or kidney cancer. The CDR3 reads CASSVRWGLNTEAFF. The CDR3 nucleotides read TGTGCCAGCAGTGTTAGATGGGGTTTGAACACTGAAGCTTTCTTT.